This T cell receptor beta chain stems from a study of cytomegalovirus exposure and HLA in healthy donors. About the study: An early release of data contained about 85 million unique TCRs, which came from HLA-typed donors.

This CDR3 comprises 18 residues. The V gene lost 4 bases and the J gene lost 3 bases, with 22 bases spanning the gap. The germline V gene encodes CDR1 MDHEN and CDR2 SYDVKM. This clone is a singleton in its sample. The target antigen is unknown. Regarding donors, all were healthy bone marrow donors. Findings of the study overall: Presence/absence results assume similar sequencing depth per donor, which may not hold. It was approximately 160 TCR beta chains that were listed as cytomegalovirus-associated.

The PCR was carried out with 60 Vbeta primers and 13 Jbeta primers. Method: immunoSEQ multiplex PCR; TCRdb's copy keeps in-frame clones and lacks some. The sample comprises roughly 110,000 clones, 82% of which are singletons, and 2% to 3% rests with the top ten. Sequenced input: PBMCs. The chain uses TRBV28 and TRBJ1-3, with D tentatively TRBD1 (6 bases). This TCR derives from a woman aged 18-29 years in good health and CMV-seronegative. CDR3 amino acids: CASSSAVGAGELGNTIYF. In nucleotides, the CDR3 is TGTGCCAGCAGTTCAGCGGTAGGGGCAGGGGAACTTGGAAACACCATATATTTT.